The 30 T cell receptor beta chains below come from one sample, sequenced in a study of graft-versus-host responses after intestinal transplantation. This table comes from immunoSEQ multiplex PCR, and its TCRdb copy is limited to in-frame clones, with some not included. The sample lists around 6,000 clones; 20% to 25% were seen once. Sample: alloreactive CD4+ T cells from a mixed lymphocyte reaction culture, taken before transplantation. The subset here: CFSE-low proliferating T cells sorted from roughly 6-day pre-transplant mixed lymphocyte reaction (GvH or HvG direction). These receptor sequences come from a human patient who was an organ donor for intestinal transplantation.

The chain carries TRBV21-1 and TRBJ1-2. TRBV21-1 is flagged as a pseudogene. This CDR3 is 15 amino acids long. DNA for the CDR3: TGTGCCAGCAGACTGGACCTCAGAAAGACCTATGGCTACACCTTC. It codes for CASRLDLRKTYGYTF.

This clone has just a few counts. The genes are TRBV9 and TRBJ2-3; TRBD2 aligns across 8 bases. Germline lookup yields CDR1 SGDLS and CDR2 YYNGEE. V was pared by 2 bases and J by 3 bases, with 5 bases of the junction left unmatched. This CDR3 region has 15 residues. The CDR3 loop is CASSVLAGITDTQYF. The CDR3 DNA reads TGTGCCAGCAGCGTCCTAGCGGGTATTACAGATACGCAGTATTTT. Drawing the rest from reference TRBV9 and TRBJ2-3, the complete variable domain is DSGVTQTPKHLITATGQRVTLRCSPRSGDLSVYWYQQSLDQGLQFLIQYYNGEERAKGNILERFSAQQFPDLHSELNLSSLELGDSALYFCASSVLAGITDTQYFGPGTRLTVL.

This clone was recorded only once. The chain employs TRBV18 and TRBJ2-1, with D maybe TRBD1 (6 bases). CDR3 length: 16 amino acids. The V gene lost 3 bases and the J gene lost 7 bases, with 19 bases spanning the gap. The germline CDR1 and CDR2 sequences are KGHSH and LQKENI. In nucleotides, the CDR3 is TGTGCCAGCTCACCGACGTACAGGGTTGGGAAGAATGAGCAGTTCTTC. This translates into CASSPTYRVGKNEQFF.

The chain combines TRBV19 with TRBJ2-6, with D unresolved. The CDR3 is 18 residues long. Germline loops: CDR1 LNHDA, CDR2 SQIVND (reference sequence). Deletions cut 4 bases from V and 5 bases from J, with 21 bases between. This CDR3 is CASSRAKTNHSRANVLTF. In DNA, the CDR3 is TGTGCCAGTAGTAGAGCAAAGACAAATCACAGTCGGGCCAACGTCCTGACTTTC.

Relative to its sample, this clone is large. The V gene is TRBV6-5, the J gene TRBJ1-2; possible D gene TRBD1, 5 bases. CDR3 length equals 13 residues. Trimming stripped 9 bases from V and 4 bases from J, with 15 bases between. Germline CDR1 and CDR2: MNHEY and SVGAGI. The chain's CDR3 is CASRARGGYGYTF. The CDR3 DNA reads TGTGCCAGTCGGGCACGGGGGGGCTATGGCTACACCTTC.

This chain connects TRBV4-1 to TRBJ2-7; 7 nucleotides line up with TRBD1. Germline V CDR1 and CDR2: MGHRA, YSYEKL. The V and J ends lost 4 bases and 4 bases, in that order; junction bases with no gene match: 7. The CDR3 consists of 14 residues. The CDR3 DNA reads TGCGCCAGCAGCCTAGTCCCCAGGGGGTACGAGCAGTACTTC. Translation gives CASSLVPRGYEQYF.

With respect to this clone: Given a much more abundant clone one base away, this may be a read error. J is TRBJ2-7 and V is TRBV18, with D maybe TRBD1 (7 bases). The CDR3 sequence is 15 residues long. Germline V lookup: CDR1 KGHSH, CDR2 LQKENI. The CDR3 region is CASSPRQGGSYGQYF. For the CDR3, the DNA is TGTGCCAGCTCACCTCGTCAGGGGGGCTCCTACGGGCAGTACTTC.

In DNA, the CDR3 is TGTGCCAGTAGTATAGGGCCAGGGGTGGGTCTCTACAATGAGCAGTTCTTC. Residues: CASSIGPGVGLYNEQFF. This chain links TRBV19 with TRBJ2-1, with D possibly matching TRBD1 (6 bases). V was pared by 1 base and J by 3 bases, with 16 bases between. The CDR3 totals 17 residues. CDR1 LNHDA and CDR2 SQIVND come from the germline V gene (reference sequence).

Regarding this clone: This may be a read error: a much more frequent sequence differs by one nucleotide. J is TRBJ1-6 and V is TRBV5-1, with D unresolved. The CDR3 covers 16 residues. Trimming removed 2 bases from V and 2 bases from J, with 11 bases in between. Germline CDR1 reads SGHRS; CDR2 reads YFSETQ. The chain's CDR3 is CASSFGTDPYNSPLHF. CDR3 bases: TGCGCCAGCAGCTTTGGTACAGACCCCTATAATTCACCCCTCCACTTT.

The genes are TRBV10-3 and TRBJ2-7; possibly TRBD1 for D (5 bases). V shed 0 bases and J shed 2 bases, with 14 bases lying between them. This CDR3 is built from 16 residues. Per germline, CDR1 ENHRY and CDR2 SYGVKD. CDR3 amino acids: CAISESNMGRAYEQYF. The CDR3 coding sequence is TGTGCCATCAGTGAGTCGAACATGGGCAGGGCCTACGAGCAGTACTTC.

This clone has only a few counts. The CDR3: CASSELQQQFF. In DNA, the CDR3 is TGTGCCAGCAGTGAACTACAGCAGCAGTTCTTC. The chain uses TRBV25-1 and TRBJ2-1; D not certain. The V end was cut by 2 bases, the J end by 11 bases, with 7 bases between. The CDR3 totals 11 residues. From germline, CDR1 is MGHDK and CDR2 SYGVNS.

The table lists this clone with a few counts. The junction and the germline gene differ at one end; a read error may be behind it. The rearrangement joins TRBV10-3 to TRBJ2-3; maybe TRBD2 (5 bases). CDR1 is ENHRY and CDR2 is SYGVKD in the germline V gene. This CDR3 spans 15 amino acids. CDR3 sequence (DNA): TGCGCCAGCAGTGAGTCGACGGGATACACAGATACGCAGTATTTT. Its protein product is CASSESTGYTDTQYF.

The rearrangement uses TRBV18 and TRBJ2-2; D gene uncertain. CDR1 KGHSH and CDR2 LQKENI come from the germline V gene. This CDR3 has 14 residues. Deletions cut 2 bases from V and 5 bases from J, with 9 bases between. CDR3 DNA sequence: TGTGCCAGCTCACCATTTAACCCGACCGGGGAGCTGTTTTTT. This encodes CASSPFNPTGELFF.

This clone is medium-sized. This chain connects TRBV5-5 to TRBJ2-1, with D perhaps being TRBD1 or TRBD2 (6 bases each). V lost 4 bases, J lost 4 bases, and 18 bases lay in between. The CDR3 totals 16 residues. Germline V lookup: CDR1 SGHKS, CDR2 YYEKEE (reference sequence). CDR3 protein: CASSPGRGPMYNEQFF. CDR3 DNA: TGTGCCAGCAGCCCAGGACGGGGGCCCATGTACAATGAGCAGTTCTTC.

To note about this clone: An end of the junction differs from the germline gene, which may be a read error. The V gene is TRBV5-1, the J gene TRBJ2-5; 9 nucleotides agree with TRBD1. Germline values: CDR1 SGHRS, CDR2 YFSETQ. The CDR3 extends over 14 amino acids. This CDR3 reads CAGSAEQGAGEQYF. DNA for the CDR3: TGCGCCGGCAGTGCCGAACAGGGGGCTGGTGAGCAGTACTTC.

In its sample, this clone was seen once. The V gene is TRBV5-1, the J gene TRBJ1-1, with a tentative D call TRBD1 (5 bases). The CDR3 covers 17 residues. Germline V lookup: CDR1 SGHRS, CDR2 YFSETQ. The germline V and J ends were trimmed by 9 bases and 0 bases, with 24 bases remaining between them. The CDR3 protein is CATAVKNRNALNTEAFF. In DNA form, the CDR3 reads TGCGCCACCGCAGTTAAAAACAGGAATGCTTTGAACACTGAAGCTTTCTTT. Using reference TRBV5-1 and TRBJ1-1 for the parts outside the CDR3, the full variable domain is KAGVTQTPRYLIKTRGQQVTLSCSPISGHRSVSWYQQTPGQGLQFLFEYFSETQRNKGNFPGRFSGRQFSNSRSEMNVSTLELGDSALYLCATAVKNRNALNTEAFFGQGTRLTVV.

In its sample, this clone was seen a few times. This chain connects TRBV5-1 to TRBJ2-2; 10 bases map to TRBD2. The germline V gene has CDR1 SGHRS and CDR2 YFSETQ. CDR3 length equals 16 residues. After removal of 4 bases from V and 2 bases from J, the junction contained 5 bases not matched to a gene. In DNA, the CDR3 is TGCGCCAGCAGCATCCTAGCGGGGGTTAACACCGGGGAGCTGTTTTTT. Its translation is CASSILAGVNTGELFF.

This chain connects TRBV4-2 to TRBJ2-7; perhaps TRBD2 as D (5 bases). CDR1 and CDR2 (germline): LGHNA, YNFKEQ. CDR3 length: 18 residues. The V end was cut by 0 bases, the J end by 0 bases, with 18 bases between. CDR3 bases: TGTGCCAGCAGCCAAGACGAAGGCTCGGGGAATCCCTCCTACGAGCAGTACTTC. This sequence encodes CASSQDEGSGNPSYEQYF.

This clone occurred a few times. This chain uses TRBV7-2 with TRBJ2-5, with 7 bases matching TRBD2. From germline, CDR1 is SGHTA and CDR2 FQGNSA. V was pared by 3 bases and J by 5 bases, with 0 bases of the junction left unmatched. The CDR3 covers 12 residues. The CDR3 DNA reads as TGTGCCAGCAGCTTGACTAGCGAGACCCAGTACTTC. This codes for CASSLTSETQYF.

This clone is categorized as large (0.1 to 1%). The same CDR3 can be traced to other DNA sequences in this sample. V and J are TRBV6-5 and TRBJ2-7; 7 bases are a match to TRBD1. Per the germline V gene, CDR1 is MNHEY and CDR2 is SVGAGI. V shed 6 bases, J shed 6 bases, and the junction held 11 bases outside the gene matches. The CDR3 has 14 residues. The CDR3 nucleotides read TGTGCCAGCAGACTCAACAGGGGTCTGGGCGAGCAGTACTTC. It is translated as CASRLNRGLGEQYF.

This clone was counted between two and nine times. The chain links TRBV10-3 to TRBJ2-7; 9 bases are a match to TRBD1. With 3 bases clipped from V and 4 bases from J, the junction kept 4 bases outside the gene matches. The CDR3 totals 14 residues. The germline CDR1 and CDR2 sequences are ENHRY and SYGVKD. The CDR3 loop reads CAISDQQGAYEQYF. Here the CDR3 DNA reads TGTGCCATCAGTGACCAACAGGGGGCGTACGAGCAGTACTTC.

The chain's CDR3 is CASSSDFYEQYF. CDR3 coding DNA: TGTGCCAGCAGCTCGGACTTCTACGAGCAGTACTTC. V gene TRBV11-2 combines with J gene TRBJ2-7, with a tentative D call TRBD2 (5 bases). V was trimmed by 4 bases and J by 3 bases, leaving 7 bases between them. Germline V gene lookup returns CDR1 SGHAT and CDR2 FQNNGV. This CDR3 has 12 residues.

The V and J genes are TRBV9 and TRBJ2-3, with TRBD2 identical over 7 bases. Germline loops: CDR1 SGDLS, CDR2 YYNGEE. V gave up 0 bases and J gave up 8 bases; unmatched junction bases: 3. The CDR3 has 13 amino acids. CDR3 bases: TGTGCCAGCAGCGTAGAGATAGCGGGTACGCAGTATTTT. Protein product: CASSVEIAGTQYF. Using reference TRBV9 and TRBJ2-3 for the parts outside the CDR3, the full variable domain is DSGVTQTPKHLITATGQRVTLRCSPRSGDLSVYWYQQSLDQGLQFLIQYYNGEERAKGNILERFSAQQFPDLHSELNLSSLELGDSALYFCASSVEIAGTQYFGPGTRLTVL.

This clone was observed a handful of times. The J gene is TRBJ1-4, the V gene TRBV13; D may be TRBD1 (5 bases). The CDR3 covers 15 residues. Germline CDR1 reads PRHDT; CDR2 reads FYEKMQ (reference sequence). Trimming took 7 bases from V and 6 from J, leaving 18 bases between them. CDR3 region: CASNRNGGSDEKLFF. The CDR3 DNA reads as TGTGCCAGCAATAGGAACGGGGGTTCTGATGAAAAACTGTTTTTT.

The chain couples TRBV6-5 to TRBJ1-2; possible D gene TRBD1, 6 bases. The CDR3 consists of 15 residues. Germline CDR1 is MNHEY and CDR2 is SVGAGI. Trimming removed 6 bases from V and 2 bases from J, with 16 bases in between. As DNA, the CDR3 is TGTGCCAGCAGCAGTACAGGGTTTCTCAACTATGGCTACACCTTC. Translation gives CASSSTGFLNYGYTF.

With respect to this clone: Being one base from a much bigger clone, this may be a read error. CDR3 nucleotide sequence: TGTGCCAGCAGCTGGGTAGCGGGGGGGCCTGGCGGGGAGCTGTTTTTT. Translation gives CASSWVAGGPGGELFF. The gene calls are TRBV5-6 and TRBJ2-2; 11 bases line up with TRBD2. J was trimmed by 7 bases and V by 3 bases; bases with no gene match: 8. The CDR3 runs 16 residues. The germline V gene has CDR1 SGHDT and CDR2 YYEEEE.

The chain is built from TRBV19 and TRBJ2-2; a weak D match, TRBD2 (5 bases). The CDR3 contains 14 residues. V was trimmed by 7 bases and J by 0 bases, leaving 9 bases between them. CDR1 and CDR2 (germline): LNHDA, SQIVND (reference sequence). The CDR3 sequence is CASTWGANTGELFF. The CDR3 coding sequence is TGTGCCAGTACATGGGGAGCGAACACCGGGGAGCTGTTTTTT.

By share, this clone counts as medium-sized. This chain connects TRBV29-1 to TRBJ1-3; tentative D call: TRBD1 (5 bases). Germline CDR1 SQVTM, CDR2 ANQGSEA. V dropped 6 bases and J dropped 7 bases, with 19 bases sitting between them. The CDR3 runs 14 residues. CDR3 DNA: TGCAGCGTCCACCCCGGGACTAAGTGGAACACCATATATTTT. Its translation is CSVHPGTKWNTIYF.

This clone was picked up a small number of times. CDR3 DNA sequence: TGTGCCAGCAGCCAAGATCGTTCGGGGCTTGAAGAGACCCAGTACTTC. This sequence encodes CASSQDRSGLEETQYF. J is TRBJ2-5 and V is TRBV5-8; either TRBD1 or TRBD2 may fit D (5 bases each). The germline V gene has CDR1 SGHTS and CDR2 YDEGEE. CDR3 length: 16 residues. V lost 4 bases to trimming and J lost 3 bases, with 19 bases between them. The variable domain in full, completed from reference TRBV5-8 and TRBJ2-5, reads EAGVTQSPTHLIKTRGQQATLRCSPISGHTSVYWYQQALGLGLQFLLWYDEGEERNRGNFPPRFSGRQFPNYSSELNVNALELEDSALYLCASSQDRSGLEETQYFGPGTRLLVL.

The chain recombines TRBV2 with TRBJ1-2, with D hard to call. CDR1 and CDR2 from the germline V gene are SNHLY and FYNNEI. The CDR3 spans 12 residues. Trimming stripped 5 bases from V and 8 bases from J, with 12 bases between. The CDR3 bases are TGTGCCAGCAGTTACGGGCAGGCGGGCTACACCTTC. As protein: CASSYGQAGYTF.